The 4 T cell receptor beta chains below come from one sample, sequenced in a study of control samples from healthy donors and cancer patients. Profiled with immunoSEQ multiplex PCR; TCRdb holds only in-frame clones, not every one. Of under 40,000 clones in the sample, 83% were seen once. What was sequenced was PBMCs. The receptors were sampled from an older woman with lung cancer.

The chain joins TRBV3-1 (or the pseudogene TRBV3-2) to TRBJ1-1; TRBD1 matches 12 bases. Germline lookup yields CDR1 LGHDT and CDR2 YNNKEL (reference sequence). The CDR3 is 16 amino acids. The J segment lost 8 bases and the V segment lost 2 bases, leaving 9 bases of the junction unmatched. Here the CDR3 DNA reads TGTGCCAGCAGCCAAATGCCGGGACAGGGGGCGCAAGAAGCTTTCTTT. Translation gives CASSQMPGQGAQEAFF.

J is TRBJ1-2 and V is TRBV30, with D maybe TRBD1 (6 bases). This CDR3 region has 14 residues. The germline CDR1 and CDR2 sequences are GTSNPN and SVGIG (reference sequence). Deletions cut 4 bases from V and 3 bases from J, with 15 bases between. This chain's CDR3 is CAWTIGAGDYGYTF. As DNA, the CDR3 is TGTGCCTGGACAATTGGAGCAGGGGACTATGGCTACACCTTC.

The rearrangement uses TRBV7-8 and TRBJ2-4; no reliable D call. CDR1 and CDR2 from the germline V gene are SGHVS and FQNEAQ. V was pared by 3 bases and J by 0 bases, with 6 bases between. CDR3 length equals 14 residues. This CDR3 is CASSFLLAKNIQYF. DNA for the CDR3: TGTGCCAGCAGCTTTTTACTAGCCAAAAACATTCAGTACTTC.

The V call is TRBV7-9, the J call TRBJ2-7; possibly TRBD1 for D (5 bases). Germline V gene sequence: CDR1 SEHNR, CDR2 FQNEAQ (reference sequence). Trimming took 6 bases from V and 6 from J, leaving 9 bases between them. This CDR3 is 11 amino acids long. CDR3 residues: CASRPTGEQYF. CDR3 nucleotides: TGTGCCAGCAGACCAACAGGCGAGCAGTACTTC.